The 24 T cell receptor beta chains given below trace back to one sample, sequenced in a study of CD8+CD57+ T cells in acquired aplastic anemia. Using genomic DNA as the template, TCR beta VDJ and CDR3 profiling was carried out. Via MiXCR, TCRdb re-called the reads, giving one row per CDR3 protein. This sample carries about 160,000 distinct CDR3 sequences, about 48% of them seen once, and the ten largest clones take 30% to 40%. Patients included in sequencing had previously demonstrated CD8+CD57+ cell expansion by flow cytometry. The sample comprised sorted CD4+, CD8+, or CD8+CD57+ T cells (not recorded which) from PBMCs. These TCRs come from a human donor with aplastic anemia.

This clonotype was detected ten times or more. V gene TRBV24-1 combines with J gene TRBJ1-1; no definite D call. CDR1 and CDR2 (germline): KGHDR, SFDVKD. This CDR3 has 13 residues. The ends were cut back, 3 bases at V and 6 bases at J, with 10 bases in the middle. The CDR3 loop is CATSDPGEPEAFF. The CDR3 nucleotides are TGTGCCACCAGTGATCCCGGGGAACCTGAAGCTTTCTTT.

In its sample, this clonotype was seen a few times. The chain joins TRBV29-1 to TRBJ1-1; 8 nucleotides agree with TRBD1. CDR1 and CDR2 from the germline V gene are SQVTM and ANQGSEA. This CDR3 has 14 residues. J gave up 4 bases and V 7 bases, and 11 bases lay outside the gene matches. The CDR3 sequence is CSGAQGGTSTEAFF. The CDR3 DNA follows: TGCAGCGGAGCACAGGGGGGGACGAGCACTGAAGCTTTCTTT.

J is TRBJ2-7 and V is TRBV13, with TRBD2 identical over 10 bases. Germline values: CDR1 PRHDT, CDR2 FYEKMQ (reference sequence). The CDR3 spans 18 residues. V lost 5 bases and J lost 6; bases outside the gene matches: 19. The CDR3 DNA reads TGTGCCAGCAGCGAACTACTAGCGGGACTCCGTACTCCCCTCGAGCAGTACTTC. As protein: CASSELLAGLRTPLEQYF.

The rearrangement links TRBV10-3 to TRBJ2-7; D call uncertain. The V end lost 5 bases, the J end lost 3 bases, and 5 bases lay between the germline ends. Germline loops: CDR1 ENHRY, CDR2 SYGVKD. The CDR3 spans 11 residues. DNA for the CDR3: TGTGCCATCAGTAACAGCTACGAGCAGTACTTC. It translates to CAISNSYEQYF.

This clonotype was observed many times. The J gene is TRBJ2-1, the V gene TRBV7-9, with no clear D. The CDR3 runs 11 residues. Germline-derived CDR1 and CDR2 are SEHNR and FQNEAQ (reference sequence). Trimming left V 5 bases short and J 13 bases short, with 12 bases between. The CDR3 DNA reads as TGTGCCAGCAGCAGCACCGGAACACAGTTCTTC. It yields the protein CASSSTGTQFF.

In this sample, this clonotype turned up a few times. V is TRBV7-9 and J is TRBJ1-6; no reliable D call. Germline V gives CDR1 SEHNR, CDR2 FQNEAQ (reference sequence). This CDR3 region has 13 residues. The V gene lost 5 bases and the J gene lost 10 bases, with 12 bases spanning the gap. In DNA, the CDR3 is TGTGCCAGCAGCCCCACGCGAGGGTCACCCCTCCACTTT. Amino acids: CASSPTRGSPLHF.

The chain uses TRBV4-3 and TRBJ1-1, with 10 bases matching TRBD1. The CDR3 consists of 17 residues. Germline V gives CDR1 LGHNA, CDR2 YSLEER. Trimming removed 1 base from V and 4 bases from J; junction bases left unmatched: 9. As DNA, the CDR3 is TGCGCCAGCAGCCAAGTTACCGGGACAGGGGCGGGCACTGAAGCTTTCTTT. It codes for CASSQVTGTGAGTEAFF.

The rearrangement joins TRBV29-1 to TRBJ2-7; 11 bases match TRBD2. Germline-derived CDR1 and CDR2 are SQVTM and ANQGSEA. The CDR3 length is 17 residues. Trimming took 2 bases from V and 2 from J; bases not matched to a gene: 11. The CDR3 is CSVELGTPSGRPYEQYF. The CDR3 DNA follows: TGCAGCGTTGAATTGGGAACACCTAGCGGGAGGCCCTACGAGCAGTACTTC.

This clonotype was observed many times. The rearrangement joins TRBV7-9 to TRBJ1-1; 7 bases agree with TRBD1. Germline loops: CDR1 SEHNR, CDR2 FQNEAQ (reference sequence). The CDR3 runs to 16 residues. The J segment lost 1 base and the V segment lost 5 bases, leaving 10 bases of the junction unmatched. The CDR3 here is CASSNPQGGGNTEAFF. In nucleotides, the CDR3 is TGTGCCAGCAGCAACCCGCAGGGGGGCGGGAACACTGAAGCTTTCTTT. Combining the CDR3 with reference TRBV7-9 and TRBJ1-1 gives the whole variable domain DTGVSQNPRHKITKRGQNVTFRCDPISEHNRLYWYRQTLGQGPEFLTYFQNEAQLEKSRLLSDRFSAERPKGSFSTLEIQRTEQGDSAMYLCASSNPQGGGNTEAFFGQGTRLTVV.

The CDR3 protein is CASRSNYGYTF. In DNA form, the CDR3 reads TGTGCCAGTAGGTCAAACTATGGCTACACCTTC. The chain recombines TRBV19 with TRBJ1-2; no reliable D call. V was shortened by 6 bases and J by 2 bases, with 4 bases between the two germline ends. The CDR3 runs to 11 residues. The germline V gene has CDR1 LNHDA and CDR2 SQIVND (reference sequence).

The chain carries TRBV20-1 and TRBJ2-7, with TRBD2 matching over 8 bases. The trim removed 0 bases at V and 3 bases at J, leaving 7 bases unmatched. The CDR3 extends over 15 amino acids. Germline V gene data show CDR1 as DFQATT and CDR2 as SNEGSKA (reference sequence). CDR3 in amino acids: CSARDTDSGIYEQYF. For the CDR3, the DNA is TGCAGTGCTAGAGACACGGATAGCGGGATCTACGAGCAGTACTTC.

With regard to this clonotype: A read error is likely, as this CDR3 ends without the conserved phenylalanine or tryptophan. The V gene is TRBV7-2, the J gene TRBJ2-7, with D possibly matching TRBD2 (6 bases). V lost 6 bases to trimming and J lost 0 bases, with 9 bases between them. The CDR3 consists of 13 residues. The germline gives CDR1 SGHTA, CDR2 FQGNSA. Here the CDR3 DNA reads TGTGCCAGCAGGGCGGGAAGCTCCTACGAGCAGTACTCC. This encodes CASRAGSSYEQYS.

This clonotype was detected many times. The CDR3 here is CASSSQEHGNYEQYF. In nucleotides, the CDR3 is TGTGCCAGCAGCTCACAAGAACACGGCAACTACGAGCAGTACTTC. The V gene is TRBV13, the J gene TRBJ2-7; D ambiguous. The CDR3 has 15 amino acids. V lost 4 bases, J lost 3 bases, and 16 bases lay in between. Germline V lookup: CDR1 PRHDT, CDR2 FYEKMQ (reference sequence).

The table lists this clonotype with many counts. V and J are TRBV5-1 and TRBJ2-3; D is unclear. V was clipped by 6 bases and J by 4 bases, with 18 bases between them. This CDR3 has 15 amino acids. From germline, CDR1 is SGHRS and CDR2 YFSETQ. CDR3 nucleotide sequence: TGCGCCAGCACATTTACCGCCGGGCCTTCAGATACGCAGTATTTT. Translation gives CASTFTAGPSDTQYF.

This clonotype has only a few counts. The gene calls are TRBV7-9 and TRBJ1-1; perhaps TRBD1 as D (5 bases). Trimming took off 5 bases at V and 2 bases at J, with 33 bases between the two ends. The CDR3 has 21 residues. In germline, CDR1 is SEHNR, CDR2 FQNEAQ (reference sequence). The chain's CDR3 is CASSLTDRKYTGDINNTEAFF. The CDR3 DNA reads as TGTGCCAGCAGCCTCACCGACAGAAAATACACGGGAGATATTAACAACACTGAAGCTTTCTTT.

The gene calls are TRBV7-8 and TRBJ2-2; D gene unclear. The germline CDR1 and CDR2 sequences are SGHVS and FQNEAQ. The CDR3 length is 13 residues. With 6 bases removed from V and 1 base from J, the gap between germline ends came to 6 bases. This chain's CDR3 is CASSFLNTGELFF. The CDR3 DNA reads TGTGCCAGCAGTTTCCTGAACACCGGGGAGCTGTTTTTT. The entire variable domain, with the rest obtained from reference TRBV7-8 and TRBJ2-2, is as follows: GAGVSQSPRYKVAKRGQDVALRCDPISGHVSLFWYQQALGQGPEFLTYFQNEAQLDKSGLPSDRFFAERPEGSVSTLKIQRTQQEDSAVYLCASSFLNTGELFFGEGSRLTVL.

The chain combines TRBV15 with TRBJ1-2, with D maybe TRBD1 (5 bases). CDR3 length equals 15 residues. Trimming removed 0 bases at V and 2 bases at J, with 10 bases between. Germline V lookup: CDR1 LNHNV, CDR2 YYDKDF (reference sequence). The CDR3 region has the DNA TGTGCCACCAGCAGAGATAGGGGCAACAACTATGGCTACACCTTC. Its translation: CATSRDRGNNYGYTF.

The chain has TRBV25-1 and TRBJ1-6, with 8 bases aligning to TRBD1. There are 13 residues in the CDR3. From germline, CDR1 is MGHDK and CDR2 SYGVNS. The junction had 6 bases not matched to a gene; V was cut back by 7 bases and J by 10 bases. The CDR3 nucleotides are TGTGCCAGCACCCAGGGGGCAGGGTCACCCCTCCACTTT. This translates into CASTQGAGSPLHF.

This clonotype has a single count. The CDR3 region is CAKPTGGYGYTF. CDR3 nucleotides: TGTGCCAAACCGACAGGGGGTTACGGCTACACCTTC. The rearrangement links TRBV25-1 to TRBJ1-2; TRBD1 matches at 9 bases. This CDR3 is built from 12 residues. CDR1 and CDR2 from the germline V gene are MGHDK and SYGVNS. The J segment lost 8 bases and the V segment lost 10 bases, leaving 8 bases of the junction unmatched.

This clonotype was detected ten times or more. This chain links TRBV7-3 with TRBJ2-7; 7 nucleotides align to TRBD2. The CDR3 loop spans 17 amino acids. The germline CDR1 and CDR2 sequences are SGHTA and FQGTGA. V lost 0 bases and J lost 3; bases outside the gene matches: 11. The CDR3 coding sequence is TGTGCCAGCAGCTTAACGGGGGGGACTCTGGACAACTACGAGCAGTACTTC. Amino acids: CASSLTGGTLDNYEQYF. Using reference TRBV7-3 and TRBJ2-7 for the parts outside the CDR3, the full variable domain is GAGVSQTPSNKVTEKGKYVELRCDPISGHTALYWYRQSLGQGPEFLIYFQGTGAADDSGLPNDRFFAVRPEGSVSTLKIQRTERGDSAVYLCASSLTGGTLDNYEQYFGPGTRLTVT.

The chain joins TRBV20-1 to TRBJ2-5; TRBD2 might be the D (5 bases). Germline V gives CDR1 DFQATT, CDR2 SNEGSKA (reference sequence). V was cut by 0 bases and J by 5 bases, with 16 bases left in between. The CDR3 length is 15 residues. The chain's CDR3 is CSARDLSASRETQYF. In nucleotides, the CDR3 is TGCAGTGCTAGAGATCTGTCGGCTAGCCGGGAGACCCAGTACTTC.

This clonotype has ten or more counts. V is TRBV29-1 and J is TRBJ2-5; a weak D match, TRBD1 (6 bases). There are 14 residues in the CDR3. Between the trimmed V and J ends, which lost 6 bases and 2 bases, there was a span of 16 bases. Looked up from germline, CDR1 is SQVTM and CDR2 is ANQGSEA. This CDR3 is CSVAGTPSQETQYF. DNA for the CDR3: TGCAGCGTAGCCGGGACACCTTCTCAAGAGACCCAGTACTTC.

This clonotype was seen many times. The chain uses TRBV2 and TRBJ2-7; D tentatively reads TRBD1 or TRBD2 (5 bases each). This CDR3 contains 16 residues. Trimming left V 3 bases short and J 0 bases short, with 15 bases between. CDR1 and CDR2 from the germline V gene are SNHLY and FYNNEI. The chain's CDR3 is CASSENSGTYSYEQYF. The CDR3 DNA reads as TGTGCCAGCAGTGAGAACTCCGGGACCTACTCCTACGAGCAGTACTTC.

This CDR3 is CATSDGRRYSGANVLTF. The CDR3 coding sequence is TGTGCCACCAGTGACGGGAGGCGCTACTCTGGGGCCAACGTCCTGACTTTC. The rearrangement uses TRBV24-1 and TRBJ2-6, with TRBD2 matching 7 bases. Germline CDR1 reads KGHDR; CDR2 reads SFDVKD. The CDR3 spans 17 residues. J was trimmed by 0 bases and V by 4 bases; bases with no gene match: 5.